Below, 13 T cell receptor beta chains from the same sample are listed, as sequenced in a study of T-cell memory formation after mild COVID-19. Via MiXCR, TCRdb re-called the 5' RACE reads, giving one row per CDR3 protein. The table includes some 440,000 distinct CDR3 sequences, about 23% detected once. Source material: PBMCs or a T cell subset sorted from them (not recorded which). The receptor source for this set is an adult woman who had mild COVID-19 (a few samples of this study predate the infection). Cell type and time point are not known.

The chain is built from TRBV30 and TRBJ1-5; D call uncertain. The germline V and J ends were trimmed by 1 base and 3 bases, with 16 bases remaining between them. Germline V gene sequence: CDR1 GTSNPN, CDR2 SVGIG (reference sequence). The CDR3 runs 16 residues. CDR3 bases: TGTGCCTGGAGTGGGGGTGACTGGGGAACCAATCAGCCCCAGCATTTT. It translates to CAWSGGDWGTNQPQHF.

V usage is TRBV5-1 and J usage is TRBJ2-7, with 7 positions matching TRBD1. There are 15 residues in the CDR3. Germline V CDR1 and CDR2: SGHRS, YFSETQ. The ends lost 3 bases at V and 0 bases at J; junction bases unmatched: 6. The CDR3: CASSSWTGPSYEQYF. In DNA form, the CDR3 reads TGCGCCAGCAGCTCCTGGACAGGCCCCTCCTACGAGCAGTACTTC. Based on the CDR3 plus reference TRBV5-1 and TRBJ2-7, the full variable domain is KAGVTQTPRYLIKTRGQQVTLSCSPISGHRSVSWYQQTPGQGLQFLFEYFSETQRNKGNFPGRFSGRQFSNSRSEMNVSTLELGDSALYLCASSSWTGPSYEQYFGPGTRLTVT.

This clonotype was counted a few times. The CDR3 spells CATSERPGQGAKDEQYF. The CDR3 DNA reads as TGTGCCACCAGTGAGCGTCCGGGACAGGGGGCCAAGGACGAGCAGTACTTC. The chain employs TRBV24-1 and TRBJ2-7; 12 nucleotides match TRBD1. Germline CDR1 is KGHDR and CDR2 is SFDVKD. The CDR3 spans 17 residues. V dropped 4 bases and J dropped 5; count of bases not matched to a gene: 11.

This clonotype was seen more than once but under ten times. The CDR3: CASSLIQGYTGELFF. The CDR3 coding sequence is TGTGCCAGCAGCTTAATCCAGGGCTACACCGGGGAGCTGTTTTTT. V is TRBV7-3 and J is TRBJ2-2, with D maybe TRBD1 (5 bases). CDR3 length: 15 residues. V dropped 1 base and J dropped 3 bases, with 9 bases sitting between them. Germline V gene sequence: CDR1 SGHTA, CDR2 FQGTGA.

The chain carries TRBV7-9 and TRBJ1-1, with 7 positions matching TRBD1. Germline CDR1 is SEHNR and CDR2 is FQNEAQ (reference sequence). CDR3 length: 12 amino acids. V shed 5 bases, J shed 7 bases, and the junction held 4 bases outside the gene matches. CDR3 protein: CASSPGQLEAFF. The DNA of the CDR3 is TGTGCCAGCAGCCCGGGACAGCTTGAAGCTTTCTTT.

The chain uses TRBV12-3 or TRBV12-4 and TRBJ2-1, with 9 bases fitting TRBD1. This CDR3 spans 18 amino acids. The V and J ends lost 7 bases and 1 base, in that order; junction bases with no gene match: 14. CDR3 sequence reads: CASTKQGAISNSYNEQFF. CDR3 in DNA: TGTGCCAGCACGAAACAGGGGGCCATTTCCAATTCCTACAATGAGCAGTTCTTC.

The table lists this clonotype with a few counts. The chain couples TRBV5-6 to TRBJ2-5; D might be TRBD2 (6 bases). Germline values: CDR1 SGHDT, CDR2 YYEEEE. Trimming stripped 4 bases from V and 4 bases from J, with 11 bases between. The CDR3 has 13 amino acids. For the CDR3, the DNA is TGTGCCAGCAGCACCGGGAGTTTAGAGACCCAGTACTTC. It yields the protein CASSTGSLETQYF.

The rearrangement links TRBV11-2 to TRBJ1-2; the match to TRBD1 covers 7 bases. V lost 5 bases and J lost 4; bases outside the gene matches: 10. Germline lookup yields CDR1 SGHAT and CDR2 FQNNGV. The CDR3 is 15 residues long. The DNA for the CDR3 is TGTGCCAGCAGCCCGACAGGGTCGTCTTTCTATGGCTACACCTTC. Its protein is CASSPTGSSFYGYTF.

This clonotype has a handful of counts. The chain couples TRBV5-1 to TRBJ2-1; tentative D call: TRBD1 (6 bases). V lost 0 bases and J lost 5, with 9 bases in between. The germline V gene has CDR1 SGHRS and CDR2 YFSETQ. CDR3 length: 14 residues. The CDR3 loop is CASSLGQDHNEQFF. The CDR3 nucleotides are TGCGCCAGCAGCTTGGGACAGGACCACAATGAGCAGTTCTTC.

The sample holds a few counts of this clonotype. The CDR3 here is CASTSGLAAYEQYF. In nucleotides, the CDR3 is TGTGCCAGCACCTCCGGACTAGCGGCTTACGAGCAGTACTTC. J is TRBJ2-7 and V is TRBV5-5; the match to TRBD2 covers 10 bases. The CDR3 loop spans 14 amino acids. V dropped 6 bases and J dropped 4; count of bases not matched to a gene: 7. The germline gives CDR1 SGHKS, CDR2 YYEKEE (reference sequence).

This clonotype was found a few times. The chain links TRBV20-1 to TRBJ2-5, with 9 bases that match TRBD1. The germline gives CDR1 DFQATT, CDR2 SNEGSKA (reference sequence). V dropped 3 bases and J dropped 4; count of bases not matched to a gene: 9. The CDR3 has 15 amino acids. The CDR3 DNA reads as TGCAGTGCTAGCTTCCGGGACAGGGTACCAGAGACCCAGTACTTC. It encodes CSASFRDRVPETQYF.

For the CDR3, the DNA is TGTGCCAGCAGCTTAAGCCCAGCGGGGGGATCAGATACGCAGTATTTT. Translating it yields CASSLSPAGGSDTQYF. The J gene is TRBJ2-3, the V gene TRBV7-3; 9 bases are a match to TRBD2. The junction had 6 bases not matched to a gene; V was cut back by 1 base and J by 4 bases. Per germline, CDR1 SGHTA and CDR2 FQGTGA. The CDR3 length is 16 residues. Full variable domain (missing parts from reference TRBV7-3 and TRBJ2-3): GAGVSQTPSNKVTEKGKYVELRCDPISGHTALYWYRQSLGQGPEFLIYFQGTGAADDSGLPNDRFFAVRPEGSVSTLKIQRTERGDSAVYLCASSLSPAGGSDTQYFGPGTRLTVL.

J is TRBJ2-5 and V is TRBV24-1, with TRBD2 as a possible D gene (6 bases). With 7 bases removed from V and 3 bases from J, the gap between germline ends came to 14 bases. This CDR3 is built from 14 residues. Germline CDR1 KGHDR, CDR2 SFDVKD. CDR3 sequence (DNA): TGTGCCACCAGCGGATGGGGGGAGGAAGAGACCCAGTACTTC. It encodes CATSGWGEEETQYF.